This note documents a single T cell receptor (beta chain) sequence. With the read ending 3 residues before the CDR3 end, the germline J gene is used to fill in that end. The data stem from a study of T cells in women clearing cervical HPV infection. The table came from immunoSEQ multiplex PCR; TCRdb's copy has only in-frame clones and leaves some out. The sample's table shows approximately 41,000 clones. The ends lost 6 bases at V and 5 bases at J; junction bases unmatched: 6. The V gene's germline CDR1 is SGHRS and CDR2 YFSETQ. The CDR3 loop spans 14 amino acids. The sequence was collected from a woman aged 18-70 years with a cervical HPV16 infection that either progressed to CIN3+ or cleared (not recorded which). Sample: blood buffy coat. V usage is TRBV5-1 and J usage is TRBJ2-5, with TRBD2 matching 11 bases. The CDR3 sequence is CASNGSGRAETQYF. The DNA read from the CDR3 is TGCGCCAGCAATGGTAGCGGGAGGGCCGAGACC.